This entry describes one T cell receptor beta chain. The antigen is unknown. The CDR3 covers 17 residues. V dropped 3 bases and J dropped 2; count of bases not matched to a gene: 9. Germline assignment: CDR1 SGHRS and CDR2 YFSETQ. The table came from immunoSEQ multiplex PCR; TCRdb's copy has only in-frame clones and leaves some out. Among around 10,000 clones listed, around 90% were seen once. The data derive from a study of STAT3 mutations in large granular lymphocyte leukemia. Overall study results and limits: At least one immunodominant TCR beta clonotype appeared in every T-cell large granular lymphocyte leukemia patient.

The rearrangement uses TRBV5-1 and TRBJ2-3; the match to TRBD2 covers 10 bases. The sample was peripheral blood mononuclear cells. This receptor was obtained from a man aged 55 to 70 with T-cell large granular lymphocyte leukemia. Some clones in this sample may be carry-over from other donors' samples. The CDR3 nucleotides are TGCGCCAGCAGCTCAGGGACTAGCGCGAGGTTCACAGATACGCAGTATTTT. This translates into CASSSGTSARFTDTQYF.